Below are 6 T cell receptor beta chains sequenced from a single sample in a study of shared clonotypes between healthy human individuals. Produced via immunoSEQ multiplex PCR; TCRdb's table is partial and in-frame only. Of 2 million to 3 million clones listed, over 85% are singletons. The specimen sequenced was naive CD4+ T cells from PBMCs. The sample's subset: CD45RA+ positively selected. The receptors originated from a man aged 18 to 35 in good health. Some clones in this sample may be carry-over from other donors' samples.

On this clone itself: This specimen includes other DNA sequences encoding the same CDR3. The rearrangement uses TRBV5-1 and TRBJ1-1, with D unclear. Trimming removed 2 bases at V and 4 bases at J, with 9 bases between. The CDR3 has 13 amino acids. Germline V gene sequence: CDR1 SGHRS, CDR2 YFSETQ. In nucleotides, the CDR3 is TGCGCCAGCAGCTTAGACCCCGGCACTGAAGCTTTCTTT. Translating it yields CASSLDPGTEAFF.

The chain has TRBV2 and TRBJ1-3, with 10 bases fitting TRBD1. Per germline, CDR1 SNHLY and CDR2 FYNNEI. J gave up 3 bases and V 4 bases, and 3 bases lay outside the gene matches. The CDR3 contains 15 residues. The CDR3 loop is CASSGDRGFGNTIYF. The CDR3 DNA follows: TGTGCCAGCAGTGGGGACAGGGGTTTTGGAAACACCATATATTTT.

This CDR3 is CASTLKPTGNYGYTF. DNA of the CDR3: TGTGCCAGCACCCTGAAACCCACAGGGAACTATGGCTACACCTTC. The V call is TRBV6-5, the J call TRBJ1-2; D perhaps matches TRBD1 (6 bases). V was clipped by 7 bases and J by 2 bases, with 17 bases between them. The length of the CDR3 is 15 residues. In germline, CDR1 is MNHEY, CDR2 SVGAGI.

This sequence joins TRBV7-9 and TRBJ2-5; D is perhaps TRBD2 (6 bases). Germline V lookup: CDR1 SEHNR, CDR2 FQNEAQ (reference sequence). V was cut by 5 bases and J by 0 bases, with 7 bases left in between. The CDR3 has 13 residues. The CDR3 here is CASSTSHQETQYF. In DNA form, the CDR3 reads TGTGCCAGCAGCACTAGCCACCAAGAGACCCAGTACTTC.

The rearrangement links TRBV29-1 to TRBJ1-1, with TRBD1 identical over 7 bases. The length of the CDR3 is 15 residues. Trimming took 5 bases from V and 2 from J; bases not matched to a gene: 11. CDR1 and CDR2 (germline): SQVTM, ANQGSEA. Written as DNA, the CDR3 is TGCAGCGTTCAGGGGGGTCGCGAGTATAACACTGAAGCTTTCTTT. It yields the protein CSVQGGREYNTEAFF.

The CDR3 DNA reads TGTGCCAGCAGCAGGCTCCGAGACAGTTTCTATGGCTACACCTTC. It codes for CASSRLRDSFYGYTF. J is TRBJ1-2 and V is TRBV11-2; D is perhaps TRBD1 (5 bases). V lost 5 bases and J lost 4, with 17 bases in between. The CDR3 length is 15 residues. Germline V gene lookup returns CDR1 SGHAT and CDR2 FQNNGV.